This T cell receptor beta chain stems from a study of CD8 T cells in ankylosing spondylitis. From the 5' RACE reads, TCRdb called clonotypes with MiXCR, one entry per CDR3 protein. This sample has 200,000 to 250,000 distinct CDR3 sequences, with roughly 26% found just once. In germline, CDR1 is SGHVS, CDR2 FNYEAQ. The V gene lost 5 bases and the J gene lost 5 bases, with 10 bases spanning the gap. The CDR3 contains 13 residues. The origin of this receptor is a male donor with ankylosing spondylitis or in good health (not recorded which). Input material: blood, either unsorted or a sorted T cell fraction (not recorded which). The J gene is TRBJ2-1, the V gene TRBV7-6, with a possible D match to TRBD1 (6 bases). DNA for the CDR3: TGTGCCAGCAGCCCCAACAGGGACAATGAGCAGTTCTTC. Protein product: CASSPNRDNEQFF.